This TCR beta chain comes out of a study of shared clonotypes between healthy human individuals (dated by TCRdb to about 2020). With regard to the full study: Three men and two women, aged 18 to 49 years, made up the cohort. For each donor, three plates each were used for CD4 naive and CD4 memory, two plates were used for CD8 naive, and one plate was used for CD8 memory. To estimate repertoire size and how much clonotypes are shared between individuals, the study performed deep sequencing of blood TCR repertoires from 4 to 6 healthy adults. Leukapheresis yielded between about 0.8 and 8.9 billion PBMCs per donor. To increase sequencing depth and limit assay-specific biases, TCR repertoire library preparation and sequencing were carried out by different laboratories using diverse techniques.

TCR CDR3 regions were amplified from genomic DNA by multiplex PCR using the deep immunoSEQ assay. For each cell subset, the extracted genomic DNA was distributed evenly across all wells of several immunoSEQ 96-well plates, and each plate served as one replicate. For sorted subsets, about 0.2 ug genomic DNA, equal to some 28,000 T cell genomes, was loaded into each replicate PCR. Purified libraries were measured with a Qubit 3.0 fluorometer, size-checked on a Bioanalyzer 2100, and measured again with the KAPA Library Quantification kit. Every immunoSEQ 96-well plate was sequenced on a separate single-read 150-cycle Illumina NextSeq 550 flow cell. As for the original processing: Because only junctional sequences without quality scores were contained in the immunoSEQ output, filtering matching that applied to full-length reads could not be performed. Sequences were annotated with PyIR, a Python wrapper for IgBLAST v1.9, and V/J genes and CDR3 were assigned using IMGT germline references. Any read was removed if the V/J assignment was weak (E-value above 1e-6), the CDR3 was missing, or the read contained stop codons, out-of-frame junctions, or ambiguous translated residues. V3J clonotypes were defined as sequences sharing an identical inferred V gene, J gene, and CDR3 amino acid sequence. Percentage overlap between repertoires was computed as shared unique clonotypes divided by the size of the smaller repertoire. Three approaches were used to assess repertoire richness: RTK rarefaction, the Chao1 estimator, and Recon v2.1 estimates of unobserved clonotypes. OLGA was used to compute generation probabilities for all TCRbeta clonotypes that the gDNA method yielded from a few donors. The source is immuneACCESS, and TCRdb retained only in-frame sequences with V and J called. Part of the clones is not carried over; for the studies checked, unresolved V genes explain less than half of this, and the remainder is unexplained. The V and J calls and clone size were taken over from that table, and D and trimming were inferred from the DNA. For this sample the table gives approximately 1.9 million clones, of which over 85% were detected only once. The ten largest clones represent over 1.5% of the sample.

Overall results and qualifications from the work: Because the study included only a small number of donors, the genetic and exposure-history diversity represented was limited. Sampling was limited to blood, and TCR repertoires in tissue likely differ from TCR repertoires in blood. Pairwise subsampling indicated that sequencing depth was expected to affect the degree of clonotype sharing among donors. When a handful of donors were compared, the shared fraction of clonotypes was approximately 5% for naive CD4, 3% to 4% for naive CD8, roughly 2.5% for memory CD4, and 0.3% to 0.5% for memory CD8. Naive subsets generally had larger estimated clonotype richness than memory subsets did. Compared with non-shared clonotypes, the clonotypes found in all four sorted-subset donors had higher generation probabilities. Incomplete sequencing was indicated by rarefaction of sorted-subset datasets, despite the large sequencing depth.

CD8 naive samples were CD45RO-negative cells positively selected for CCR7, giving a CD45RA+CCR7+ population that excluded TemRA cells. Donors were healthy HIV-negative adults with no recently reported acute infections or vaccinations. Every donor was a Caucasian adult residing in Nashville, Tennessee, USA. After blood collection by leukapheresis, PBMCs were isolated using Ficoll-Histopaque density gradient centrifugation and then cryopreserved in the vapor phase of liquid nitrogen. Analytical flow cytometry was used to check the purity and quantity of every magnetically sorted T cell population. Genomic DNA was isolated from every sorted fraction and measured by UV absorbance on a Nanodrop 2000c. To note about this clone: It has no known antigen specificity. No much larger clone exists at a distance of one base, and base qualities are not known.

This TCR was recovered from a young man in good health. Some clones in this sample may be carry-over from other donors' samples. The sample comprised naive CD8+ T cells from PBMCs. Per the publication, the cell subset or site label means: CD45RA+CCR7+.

The CDR3 amino acid sequence is: CASSVTPKAGYNEQFF. The DNA sequence is as follows: TGTGCCAGCAGCGTCACCCCGAAAGCGGGGTACAATGAGCAGTTCTTC. The chain is encoded by TRBV9 joined to TRBJ2-1; 7 of the junction bases match TRBD2. CDR1 SGDLS and CDR2 YYNGEE were looked up in the germline V gene. Spanning cysteine to phenylalanine, the CDR3 consists of 16 amino acids. Only the CDR3 DNA stays, 48 bases, in frame from base 1. For this chain, trimming is 2 bases at the V end and 4 bases at the J end, and the number of junction bases without a gene match is 9.